A single T cell receptor beta chain is shown here with its context. Antigen: not known. The data were obtained in a study of T cell responses to AZD1222 COVID-19 vaccine. Findings and caveats of the study: Spike-specific TCRs gained breadth and depth after people received two AZD1222 doses.

The protocol was immunoSEQ multiplex PCR, while the TCRdb copy is restricted to in-frame clones and leaves out a portion. The sample yields 150,000 or so clones, about nine tenths seen once. CDR3 length equals 16 residues. This TCR was recovered from an adult who received the AZD1222 COVID-19 vaccine. The chain combines TRBV21-1 with TRBJ1-1. TRBV21-1 counts as a pseudogene. This specimen was peripheral blood, taken 28 days after the second AZD1222 dose. The CDR3 bases are TGTGCCAGCAGCAAGAGACACTCAAAAAAGGGTACTGAAGCTTTCTTT. Translation: CASSKRHSKKGTEAFF.